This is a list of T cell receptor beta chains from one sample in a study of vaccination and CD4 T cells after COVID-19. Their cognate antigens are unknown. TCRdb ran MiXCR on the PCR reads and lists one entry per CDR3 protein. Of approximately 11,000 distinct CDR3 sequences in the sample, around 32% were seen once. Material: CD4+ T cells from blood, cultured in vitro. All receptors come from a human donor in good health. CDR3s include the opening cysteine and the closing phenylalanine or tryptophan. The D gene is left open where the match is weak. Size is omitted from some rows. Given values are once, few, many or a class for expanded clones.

CATSDLSTGNQPQHF TGTGCCACCAGTGACCTGAGCACTGGCAATCAGCCCCAGCATTTT TRBJ1-5 - TRBV24-1 medium-sized
CASSYSAARNSGNTIYF TGTGCCAGCAGTTACTCCGCGGCTAGGAACTCTGGAAACACCATATATTTT TRBJ1-3 - TRBV6-2/TRBV6-3 -
CASSPRGTSGLNTDTQYF TGTGCCAGCAGCCCACGAGGGACTAGCGGGTTGAACACAGATACGCAGTATTTT TRBJ2-3 TRBD2 TRBV4-2 few
CLTGEGSNQPQHF TGCCTGACAGGGGAGGGTAGCAATCAGCCCCAGCATTTT TRBJ1-5 - TRBV1 -
CASRSPGQGPYGYTF TGCGCCAGCAGATCCCCGGGACAGGGACCCTATGGCTACACCTTC TRBJ1-2 TRBD1 TRBV4-1 few
CAWSSWGGDNTEAFF TGTGCCTGGAGTAGCTGGGGGGGCGATAACACTGAAGCTTTCTTT TRBJ1-1 - TRBV30 -
CASSLDTALGGYTF TGCGCCAGCAGCTTGGATACCGCATTGGGTGGCTACACCTTC TRBJ1-2 - TRBV5-1 -
CASSSGPGGRNTIYF TGTGCCAGCAGCTCTGGGCCAGGGGGCCGAAACACCATATATTTT TRBJ1-3 TRBD1 TRBV7-2 few
CASSDGQDPYNEQFF TGTGCCAGCAGTGACGGACAGGACCCCTACAATGAGCAGTTCTTC TRBJ2-1 TRBD1 TRBV6-4 -
CSARLSGTERPYEQYF TGCAGTGCTAGACTCTCCGGGACAGAACGCCCATACGAGCAGTACTTC TRBJ2-7 TRBD1 TRBV20-1 -
CASSPGATNYGYTF TGTGCCAGCAGCCCCGGGGCGACTAACTATGGCTACACCTTC TRBJ1-2 - TRBV7-3 medium-sized
CASSYRDRGQGSPLHF TGTGCCAGCAGTTACCGGGACAGGGGGCAAGGTTCACCCCTCCACTTT TRBJ1-6 TRBD1 TRBV6-5 -
CSVEDGRGPDTEAFF TGCAGCGTTGAAGATGGTAGGGGGCCGGACACTGAAGCTTTCTTT TRBJ1-1 TRBD1 TRBV29-1 -
CASSWTGGLQPQHF TGTGCCAGCAGCTGGACAGGGGGCTTACAGCCCCAGCATTTT TRBJ1-5 TRBD1 TRBV6-2/TRBV6-3 -
CAERAGGRDEQFF TGCGCCGAGCGAGCGGGAGGAAGGGATGAGCAGTTCTTC TRBJ2-1 TRBD2 TRBV20-1 -
CAIRDVGSTDTQYF TGTGCCATCAGAGACGTCGGTAGCACAGATACGCAGTATTTT TRBJ2-3 - TRBV10-3 -
CASSQVGQGGTEAFF TGTGCCAGCAGCCAAGTGGGACAGGGCGGCACTGAAGCTTTCTTT TRBJ1-1 TRBD1 TRBV4-2 few
CASSLAPRGSGSYEQYF TGTGCCAGCAGCTTAGCCCCCAGGGGTTCCGGCTCCTACGAGCAGTACTTC TRBJ2-7 - TRBV7-8 few
CSVAGQGAVGYTF TGCAGCGTTGCGGGACAGGGGGCAGTAGGCTACACCTTC TRBJ1-2 TRBD1 TRBV29-1 -
CASSPGTAASGNTIYF TGTGCCAGCAGCCCCGGGACAGCTGCCTCTGGAAACACCATATATTTT TRBJ1-3 TRBD1 TRBV7-3 few
CASSTGLAGGGELFF TGTGCCAGCAGCACGGGACTAGCGGGAGGGGGGGAGCTGTTTTTT TRBJ2-2 TRBD2 TRBV7-3 -
CASRMGLAELYEQYF TGTGCCAGCAGAATGGGACTAGCGGAGCTCTACGAGCAGTACTTC TRBJ2-7 TRBD2 TRBV2 -
CATSSGTASNQPQHF TGTGCCACCAGCAGCGGGACAGCTAGCAATCAGCCCCAGCATTTT TRBJ1-5 TRBD1 TRBV15 few
CASSRDNPGSQPQHF TGTGCCAGCAGTAGGGACAATCCGGGCAGTCAGCCCCAGCATTTT TRBJ1-5 - TRBV12-3/TRBV12-4 -
CASSLRGQGKNEQYF TGTGCCAGCAGTTTACGGGGACAGGGGAAAAACGAGCAGTACTTC TRBJ2-7 TRBD1 TRBV28 -
CASSQLSGVASYEQYF TGTGCCAGCAGCCAATTGTCGGGGGTGGCCTCCTACGAGCAGTACTTC TRBJ2-7 - TRBV14 few
CSASHSGLHEQFF TGCAGTGCTAGTCATTCAGGGTTGCATGAGCAGTTCTTC TRBJ2-1 - TRBV20-1 -
CASSSTPDPNQPQHF TGTGCCAGCAGCTCGACACCTGACCCCAATCAGCCCCAGCATTTT TRBJ1-5 - TRBV7-2 few
CASSLLRTGTPTKNIQYF TGTGCCAGCAGCCTTTTAAGGACAGGTACCCCTACCAAAAACATTCAGTACTTC TRBJ2-4 TRBD1 TRBV7-2 -
CASSLPSQGGGYTF TGTGCCAGCAGCCTACCCTCACAGGGCGGTGGCTACACCTTC TRBJ1-2 - TRBV28 -
CASSQDGMVNEQFF TGTGCCAGCAGCCAAGATGGTATGGTCAATGAGCAGTTCTTC TRBJ2-1 - TRBV14 few
CASSEEGQGIYGYTF TGTGCCAGCAGTGAGGAGGGACAGGGGATTTATGGCTACACCTTC TRBJ1-2 TRBD1 TRBV25-1 -
CASKASGLETQYF TGTGCCAGCAAGGCTAGCGGGTTGGAGACCCAGTACTTC TRBJ2-5 TRBD2 TRBV27 few
CASSNYRGLGNEQFF TGTGCCAGCAGTAACTACCGGGGGTTGGGCAATGAGCAGTTCTTC TRBJ2-1 - TRBV28 -
CASSYAGAEAFF TGTGCCAGCAGTTACGCGGGGGCTGAAGCTTTCTTT TRBJ1-1 - TRBV6-5 -
CASSYFGQPMNTGELFF TGTGCCAGCAGTTATTTCGGACAGCCGATGAACACCGGGGAGCTGTTTTTT TRBJ2-2 - TRBV6-5 few
CASSLLGQSGDTQYF TGTGCCAGCAGCCTCTTGGGGCAGTCGGGAGATACGCAGTATTTT TRBJ2-3 - TRBV14 -
CASKPGGAWGTGELFF TGTGCCAGCAAGCCTGGGGGGGCGTGGGGCACCGGGGAGCTGTTTTTT TRBJ2-2 - TRBV6-2/TRBV6-3 -
CSARDVLKGDIQYF TGCAGTGCTAGAGATGTCCTAAAGGGGGACATTCAGTACTTC TRBJ2-4 - TRBV20-1 few
CASSSGTGSTDTQYF TGTGCCAGCAGCTCCGGGACAGGGAGCACAGATACGCAGTATTTT TRBJ2-3 TRBD1 TRBV5-5 -
CASSLRLGSYTF TGTGCCAGCAGTTTGCGTTTAGGTAGCTACACCTTC TRBJ1-2 - TRBV28 -
CSARDRRAGGDFRTGELFF TGCAGTGCTAGAGATCGGAGGGCAGGGGGCGATTTTAGGACCGGGGAGCTGTTTTTT TRBJ2-2 TRBD1 TRBV20-1 -
CATSRDPRGAGGPSSYNEQFF TGTGCCACCAGCAGAGATCCGAGGGGGGCGGGAGGGCCCTCCTCCTACAATGAGCAGTTCTTC TRBJ2-1 TRBD2 TRBV15 few
CAIRADRRDGYTF TGTGCCATCAGGGCGGACAGGCGAGATGGCTACACCTTC TRBJ1-2 TRBD1 TRBV10-3 -
CASSLGDRRNTEAFF TGTGCCAGCAGCTTAGGGGACAGAAGGAACACTGAAGCTTTCTTT TRBJ1-1 TRBD1 TRBV7-2 -
CASNRLAGTGELFF TGTGCCAGTAACAGGCTAGCGGGGACCGGGGAGCTGTTTTTT TRBJ2-2 TRBD2 TRBV19 -
CSARPLLSRGSYEQYF TGCAGTGCTCGACCTTTGCTAAGTAGGGGCTCCTACGAGCAGTACTTC TRBJ2-7 - TRBV20-1 -
CSASRDQPNEQFF TGCAGTGCTAGTCGGGACCAACCCAATGAGCAGTTCTTC TRBJ2-1 - TRBV20-1 -